The rows below give T cell receptor beta chains drawn from one sample of a study of technical replicates of blood from a few donors. TCRdb keeps only in-frame clones here, not all; method: immunoSEQ multiplex PCR. The sample includes about 74,000 clones, about 94% of them seen just once. Sequencing used T cells isolated from PBMCs. The receptors come from a human donor in good health. Both conserved end residues are part of each CDR3. D genes are given only for firm matches. Clone sizes are given selectively: once, few, many, or a class where the clone is expanded.

v_gene: TRBV7-2; abundance: -; d_gene: TRBD1; j_gene: TRBJ2-3; CDR3nt: TGTGCCAGCAGCTTAGCCGGGACAGCCGGAGATACGCAGTATTTT; CDR3aa: CASSLAGTAGDTQYF
v_gene: TRBV19; abundance: -; d_gene: TRBD1; j_gene: TRBJ2-7; CDR3nt: TGTGCCAGTAGTATAGGACAGGGATTATCCTCCTACGAGCAGTACTTC; CDR3aa: CASSIGQGLSSYEQYF
v_gene: TRBV29-1; abundance: -; d_gene: -; j_gene: TRBJ1-1; CDR3nt: TGCAGCGTTGTTTTTAGTAGCACTGAAGCTTTCTTT; CDR3aa: CSVVFSSTEAFF
v_gene: TRBV10-1; abundance: -; d_gene: TRBD1; j_gene: TRBJ2-7; CDR3nt: TGCGCCAGCAGCCGGGGACAGGGCTCCTACGAGCAGTACTTC; CDR3aa: CASSRGQGSYEQYF
v_gene: TRBV7-8; abundance: -; d_gene: TRBD1; j_gene: TRBJ1-1; CDR3nt: TGTGCCAGCAGCTTGGTGGGACAGGGCCCATCGAACGCTGAAGCTTTCTTT; CDR3aa: CASSLVGQGPSNAEAFF
v_gene: TRBV4-2; abundance: -; d_gene: -; j_gene: TRBJ2-1; CDR3nt: TGTGCCAGCAGCCAATCCATTGCCGACGGACTATACAATGAGCAGTTCTTC; CDR3aa: CASSQSIADGLYNEQFF
v_gene: TRBV28; abundance: -; d_gene: TRBD1; j_gene: TRBJ1-4; CDR3nt: TGTGCCAGCAGCCCGAGAAGGGGGCTGAATGAAAAACTGTTTTTT; CDR3aa: CASSPRRGLNEKLFF
v_gene: TRBV5-1; abundance: -; d_gene: -; j_gene: TRBJ2-3; CDR3nt: TGCGCCAGCTCCTCCAGCGCGGATACGCAGTATTTT; CDR3aa: CASSSSADTQYF
v_gene: TRBV6-5; abundance: -; d_gene: TRBD1; j_gene: TRBJ2-7; CDR3nt: TGTGCCAGCAGTTACCTCGGGACAGGGGCCTACGAGCAGTACTTC; CDR3aa: CASSYLGTGAYEQYF
v_gene: TRBV11-3; abundance: once; d_gene: TRBD1; j_gene: TRBJ2-7; CDR3nt: TGTGCCAGCAGCTCGGGACAGGGCTACGAGCAGTACTTC; CDR3aa: CASSSGQGYEQYF
v_gene: TRBV7-3; abundance: -; d_gene: TRBD1; j_gene: TRBJ2-7; CDR3nt: TGTGCCAGCAGCACGGCCGGGACAGGGTATTACGAGCAGTACTTC; CDR3aa: CASSTAGTGYYEQYF
v_gene: TRBV11-3; abundance: -; d_gene: -; j_gene: TRBJ1-5; CDR3nt: TGTGCCAGCAGCCCCGGGACTCTCAATCAGCCCCAGCATTTT; CDR3aa: CASSPGTLNQPQHF
v_gene: TRBV5-5; abundance: -; d_gene: -; j_gene: TRBJ2-7; CDR3nt: TGTGCCAGCAGCTTGAACAGGGCGGGCTACGAGCAGTACTTC; CDR3aa: CASSLNRAGYEQYF